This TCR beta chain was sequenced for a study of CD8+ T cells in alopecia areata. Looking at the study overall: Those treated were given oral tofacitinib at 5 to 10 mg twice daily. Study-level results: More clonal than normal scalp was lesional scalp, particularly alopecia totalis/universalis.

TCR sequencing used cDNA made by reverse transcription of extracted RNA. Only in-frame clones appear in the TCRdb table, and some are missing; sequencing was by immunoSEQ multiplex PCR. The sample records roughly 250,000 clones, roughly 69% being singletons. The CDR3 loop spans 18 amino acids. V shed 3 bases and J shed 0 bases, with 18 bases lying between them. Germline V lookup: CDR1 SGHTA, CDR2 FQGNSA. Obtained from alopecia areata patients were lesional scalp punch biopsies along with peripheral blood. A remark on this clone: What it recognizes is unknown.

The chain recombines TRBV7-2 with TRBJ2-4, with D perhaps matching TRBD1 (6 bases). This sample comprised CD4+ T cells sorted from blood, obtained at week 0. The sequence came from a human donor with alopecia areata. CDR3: CASSLRGTQGVAKNIQYF. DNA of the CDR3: TGTGCCAGCAGCTTGAGGGGGACCCAAGGGGTAGCCAAAAACATTCAGTACTTC.